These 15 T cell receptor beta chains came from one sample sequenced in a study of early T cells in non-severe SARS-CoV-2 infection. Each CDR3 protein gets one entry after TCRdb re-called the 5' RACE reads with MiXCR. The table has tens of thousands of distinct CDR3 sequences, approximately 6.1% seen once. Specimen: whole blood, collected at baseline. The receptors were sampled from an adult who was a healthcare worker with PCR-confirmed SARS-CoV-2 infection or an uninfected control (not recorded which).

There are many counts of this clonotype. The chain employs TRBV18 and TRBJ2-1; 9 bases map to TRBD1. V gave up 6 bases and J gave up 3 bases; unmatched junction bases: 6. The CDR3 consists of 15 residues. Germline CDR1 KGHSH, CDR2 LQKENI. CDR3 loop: CASSPGQGDYNEQFF. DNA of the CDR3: TGTGCCAGCTCCCCGGGACAGGGCGACTACAATGAGCAGTTCTTC.

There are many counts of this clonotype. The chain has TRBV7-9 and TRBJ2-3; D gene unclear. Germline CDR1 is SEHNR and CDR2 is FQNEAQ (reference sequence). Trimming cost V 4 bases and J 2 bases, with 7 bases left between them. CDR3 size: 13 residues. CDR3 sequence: CASSSTFTDTQYF. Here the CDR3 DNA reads TGTGCCAGCAGCTCGACTTTCACAGATACGCAGTATTTT. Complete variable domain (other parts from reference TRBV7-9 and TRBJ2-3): DTGVSQNPRHKITKRGQNVTFRCDPISEHNRLYWYRQTLGQGPEFLTYFQNEAQLEKSRLLSDRFSAERPKGSFSTLEIQRTEQGDSAMYLCASSSTFTDTQYFGPGTRLTVL.

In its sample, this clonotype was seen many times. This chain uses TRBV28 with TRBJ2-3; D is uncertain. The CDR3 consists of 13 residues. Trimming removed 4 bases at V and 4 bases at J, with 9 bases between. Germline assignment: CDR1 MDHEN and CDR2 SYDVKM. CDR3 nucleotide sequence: TGTGCCAGCAGTTATCGGGCCGCAGATACGCAGTATTTT. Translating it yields CASSYRAADTQYF. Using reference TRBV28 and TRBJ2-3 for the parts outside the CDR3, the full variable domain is DVKVTQSSRYLVKRTGEKVFLECVQDMDHENMFWYRQDPGLGLRLIYFSYDVKMKEKGDIPEGYSVSREKKERFSLILESASTNQTSMYLCASSYRAADTQYFGPGTRLTVL.

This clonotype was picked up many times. CDR3 protein: CASSLVGNQETQYF. For the CDR3, the DNA is TGTGCCAGCAGCTTGGTCGGAAACCAAGAGACCCAGTACTTC. The rearrangement joins TRBV5-4 to TRBJ2-5; no definite D call. CDR3 length equals 14 residues. Per germline, CDR1 SGHNT and CDR2 YYREEE (reference sequence). V gave up 0 bases and J gave up 0 bases, with 6 bases separating them.

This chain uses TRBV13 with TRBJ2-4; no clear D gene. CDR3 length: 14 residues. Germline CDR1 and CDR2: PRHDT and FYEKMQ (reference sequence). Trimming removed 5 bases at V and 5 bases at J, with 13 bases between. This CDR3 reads CASSTKTGENIQYF. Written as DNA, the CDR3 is TGTGCCAGCAGCACAAAGACTGGGGAAAACATTCAGTACTTC.

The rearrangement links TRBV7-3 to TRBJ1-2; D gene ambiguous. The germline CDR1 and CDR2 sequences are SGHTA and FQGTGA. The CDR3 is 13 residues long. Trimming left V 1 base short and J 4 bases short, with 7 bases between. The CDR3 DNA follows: TGTGCCAGCAGCTTAAACTCAATCTATGGCTACACCTTC. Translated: CASSLNSIYGYTF.

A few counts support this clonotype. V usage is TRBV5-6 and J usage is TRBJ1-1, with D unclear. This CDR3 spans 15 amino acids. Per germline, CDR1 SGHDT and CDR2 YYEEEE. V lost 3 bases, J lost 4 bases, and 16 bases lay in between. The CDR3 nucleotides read TGTGCCAGCAGCTACCACCTAACGAGGAGCACTGAAGCTTTCTTT. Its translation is CASSYHLTRSTEAFF.

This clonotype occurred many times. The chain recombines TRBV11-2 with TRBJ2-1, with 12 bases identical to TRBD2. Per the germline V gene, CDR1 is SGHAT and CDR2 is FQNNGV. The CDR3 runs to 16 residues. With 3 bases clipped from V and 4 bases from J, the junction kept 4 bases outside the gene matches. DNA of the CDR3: TGTGCCAGCAGCTTCAGACTAGCGGGAGATTACAATGAGCAGTTCTTC. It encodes CASSFRLAGDYNEQFF. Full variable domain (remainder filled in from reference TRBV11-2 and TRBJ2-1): EAGVAQSPRYKIIEKRQSVAFWCNPISGHATLYWYQQILGQGPKLLIQFQNNGVVDDSQLPKDRFSAERLKGVDSTLKIQPAKLEDSAVYLCASSFRLAGDYNEQFFGPGTRLTVL.

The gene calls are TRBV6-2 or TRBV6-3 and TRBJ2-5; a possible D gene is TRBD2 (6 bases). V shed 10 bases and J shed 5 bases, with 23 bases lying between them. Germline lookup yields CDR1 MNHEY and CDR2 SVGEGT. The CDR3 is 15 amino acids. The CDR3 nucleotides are TGTGCCACCCACAACGGAGGAGGGATATTTGAGACCCAGTACTTC. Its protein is CATHNGGGIFETQYF.

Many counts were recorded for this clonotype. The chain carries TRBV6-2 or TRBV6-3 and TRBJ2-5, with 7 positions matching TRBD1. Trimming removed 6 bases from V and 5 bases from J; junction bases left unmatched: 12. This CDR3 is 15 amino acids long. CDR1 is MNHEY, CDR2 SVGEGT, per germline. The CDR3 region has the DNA TGTGCCAGCAGCCAGAGACAGGGATTGGTGGAGACCCAGTACTTC. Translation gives CASSQRQGLVETQYF.

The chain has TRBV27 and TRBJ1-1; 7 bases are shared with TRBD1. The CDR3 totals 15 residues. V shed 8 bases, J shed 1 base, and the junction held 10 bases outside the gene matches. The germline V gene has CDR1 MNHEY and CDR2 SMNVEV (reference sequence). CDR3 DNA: TGTGCCAGCGGACAACAGGGGATGGGGAACACTGAAGCTTTCTTT. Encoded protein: CASGQQGMGNTEAFF.

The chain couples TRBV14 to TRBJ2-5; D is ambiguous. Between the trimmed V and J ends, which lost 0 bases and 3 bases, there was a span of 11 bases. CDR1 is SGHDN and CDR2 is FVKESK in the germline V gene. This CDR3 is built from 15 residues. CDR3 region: CASSQDNWRKETQYF. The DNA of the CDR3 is TGTGCCAGCAGCCAAGATAACTGGCGGAAAGAGACCCAGTACTTC.

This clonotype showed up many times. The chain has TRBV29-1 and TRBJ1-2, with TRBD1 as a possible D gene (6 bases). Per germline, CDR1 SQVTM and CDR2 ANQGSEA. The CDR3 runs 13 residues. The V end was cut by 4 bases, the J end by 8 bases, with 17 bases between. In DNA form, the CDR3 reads TGCAGCGTTGGGGGGGCAGCTCCAGGAGGCTACACCTTC. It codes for CSVGGAAPGGYTF.

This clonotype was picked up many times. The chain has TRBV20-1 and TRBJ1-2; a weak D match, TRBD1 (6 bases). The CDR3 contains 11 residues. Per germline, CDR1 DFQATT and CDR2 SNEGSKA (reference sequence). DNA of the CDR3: TGCAGCGGTACAGGGAACTATGGCTACACCTTC. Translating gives CSGTGNYGYTF.

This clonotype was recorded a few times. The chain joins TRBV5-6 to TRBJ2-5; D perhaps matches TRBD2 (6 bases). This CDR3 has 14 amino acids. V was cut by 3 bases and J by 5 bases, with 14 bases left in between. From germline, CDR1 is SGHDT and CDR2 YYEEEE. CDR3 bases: TGTGCCAGCAGCTCCCCAGCAGGGAGGGAGACCCAGTACTTC. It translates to CASSSPAGRETQYF.